This TCR beta chain was captured by sequencing in a study of T cells in localized non-small cell lung cancer. Overall study findings and caveats: Out of the top 100 tumor clones, a median roughly 52 were seen in adjacent lung. Higher T cell density in the blood was associated with longer overall survival, whereas higher adjacent-lung clonality associated with shorter survival.

The CDR3 loop spans 15 amino acids. Germline CDR1 is KGHSH and CDR2 is LQKENI. Germline trimming cut 6 bases from V and 6 bases from J; bases unmatched to any gene: 6. Data came from immunoSEQ multiplex PCR; TCRdb stores just in-frame clones and leaves some out. The sample has over a thousand clones, more than 20% seen once. Remarks on this clone: No antigen is known for it.

The TCR originated in a woman aged 35 to 69 with stage I lung adenocarcinoma. The chain has TRBV18 and TRBJ2-1; 12 bases line up with TRBD2. The sequences come from normal lung tissue next to the tumor, collected before any cancer treatment. CDR3 DNA: TGTGCCAGCTCGTTGACTAGCGGGAGATCCAATGAGCAGTTCTTC. Protein product: CASSLTSGRSNEQFF.